This is a list of T cell receptor beta chains from one sample in a study of blood T cells in healthy people across ages. From the 5' RACE reads, TCRdb called clonotypes with MiXCR, one entry per CDR3 protein. The sample holds some 1.8 million distinct CDR3 sequences, 35% to 50% seen once. Sequencing was carried out using blood. All receptors derive from a human donor in good health. Each CDR3 is given with its conserved first and last residue. A D gene is named only where the DNA matches it firmly. Clone size is not always given. Where it is, it says once, few, many or a class for expanded clones.

CDR3nt: TGTGCCAGCAGCTTAAACCTACCGGGGGCGTCAAATGAGCAGTTCTTC
CDR3aa: CASSLNLPGASNEQFF
d_gene: .
v_gene: TRBV7-9
j_gene: TRBJ2-1
abundance: .
len: 16

CDR3nt: TGCAGCGTTGCCCGGGGGGCGGTTACTAATACGGTCACAGATACGCAGTATTTT
CDR3aa: CSVARGAVTNTVTDTQYF
d_gene: .
v_gene: TRBV29-1
j_gene: TRBJ2-3
abundance: .
len: 18

CDR3nt: TGTGCCACGTCGAACCGCCGACCTAGTACAGATACGCAGTATTTT
CDR3aa: CATSNRRPSTDTQYF
d_gene: .
v_gene: TRBV27
j_gene: TRBJ2-3
abundance: .
len: 15

CDR3nt: TGTGCCAGCGGCAGACTAGCGGGGGCAAGCGCAGATACGCAGTATTTT
CDR3aa: CASGRLAGASADTQYF
d_gene: TRBD2
v_gene: TRBV12-3/TRBV12-4
j_gene: TRBJ2-3
abundance: .
len: 16

CDR3nt: TGTGCCAGCAGCCCCCCCAGAAGGGGAGGGCGAGAGTCCCAGTACTTC
CDR3aa: CASSPPRRGGRESQYF
d_gene: TRBD2
v_gene: TRBV28
j_gene: TRBJ2-4
abundance: .
len: 16

CDR3nt: TGTGCCAGCAGCTTAGGACAGGGGCCAGCCGAGCAGTACTTC
CDR3aa: CASSLGQGPAEQYF
d_gene: TRBD1
v_gene: TRBV7-9
j_gene: TRBJ2-7
abundance: .
len: 14

CDR3nt: TGTGCCAGCAGTCTCCGGAGTATGCAGCCCCAGCATTTT
CDR3aa: CASSLRSMQPQHF
d_gene: .
v_gene: TRBV6-1
j_gene: TRBJ1-5
abundance: .
len: 13

CDR3nt: TGTGCCAGCAGCCAAGAAGTTCGGGATAGGGTCTACAATGAGCAGTTCTTC
CDR3aa: CASSQEVRDRVYNEQFF
d_gene: .
v_gene: TRBV3-1
j_gene: TRBJ2-1
abundance: .
len: 17

CDR3nt: TGTGCCAGCAGCTTAGTTGGTAACGCCTACAATGAGCAGTTCTTC
CDR3aa: CASSLVGNAYNEQFF
d_gene: .
v_gene: TRBV11-2
j_gene: TRBJ2-1
abundance: .
len: 15

CDR3nt: TGTGCCAGCACCTTCCGGGACAGATCTGATGGCTACACCTTC
CDR3aa: CASTFRDRSDGYTF
d_gene: TRBD1
v_gene: TRBV5-4
j_gene: TRBJ1-2
abundance: few
len: 14

CDR3nt: TGCAGTGCTAGAAGCTCTACCCTGGCTTTCTTT
CDR3aa: CSARSSTLAFF
d_gene: .
v_gene: TRBV20-1
j_gene: TRBJ1-1
abundance: few
len: 11

CDR3nt: TGCAGTGCTACTTACACCTTTACAATAGGGGCGGGCAATCAGCCCCAGCATTTT
CDR3aa: CSATYTFTIGAGNQPQHF
d_gene: .
v_gene: TRBV20-1
j_gene: TRBJ1-5
abundance: .
len: 18

CDR3nt: TGCAGCGTGGGGCCAGTGAGCCCCTACGAGCAGTACTTC
CDR3aa: CSVGPVSPYEQYF
d_gene: .
v_gene: TRBV29-1
j_gene: TRBJ2-7
abundance: .
len: 13

CDR3nt: TGCGCCAGCAGCCCGACCCTGAGGGCGTACAATGAGCAGTTCTTC
CDR3aa: CASSPTLRAYNEQFF
d_gene: .
v_gene: TRBV4-1
j_gene: TRBJ2-1
abundance: .
len: 15

CDR3nt: TGCGCCAGCAGCCAAGCCCGGCTCCGTGAAGCTTTCTTT
CDR3aa: CASSQARLREAFF
d_gene: .
v_gene: TRBV4-3
j_gene: TRBJ1-1
abundance: .
len: 13

CDR3nt: TGTGCCAGCAGTGTTAACAGGGATCACTATGGCTACACCTTC
CDR3aa: CASSVNRDHYGYTF
d_gene: .
v_gene: TRBV7-2
j_gene: TRBJ1-2
abundance: .
len: 14

CDR3nt: TGCAGCGTTAGTACAGGGGATCGCGAGCAGTACTTC
CDR3aa: CSVSTGDREQYF
d_gene: TRBD1
v_gene: TRBV29-1
j_gene: TRBJ2-7
abundance: .
len: 12

CDR3nt: TGTGCCAGCAGTTACCTCGGACTACCGGGGTACAATGAGCAGTTCTTC
CDR3aa: CASSYLGLPGYNEQFF
d_gene: .
v_gene: TRBV12-3/TRBV12-4
j_gene: TRBJ2-1
abundance: few
len: 16

CDR3nt: TGTGCCAGCAGCTTAGTTTGGCAGGGGACAAATGAGCAGTTCTTC
CDR3aa: CASSLVWQGTNEQFF
d_gene: .
v_gene: TRBV7-9
j_gene: TRBJ2-1
abundance: .
len: 15

CDR3nt: TGTGCCAGCAGCTTAGGCTGGACCGGGGAGCTGTTTTTT
CDR3aa: CASSLGWTGELFF
d_gene: .
v_gene: TRBV7-3
j_gene: TRBJ2-2
abundance: few
len: 13

CDR3nt: TGTGCCAGCAGCCAAGATCGCCCCCGGTCCTACGAGCAGTACTTC
CDR3aa: CASSQDRPRSYEQYF
d_gene: .
v_gene: TRBV3-1
j_gene: TRBJ2-7
abundance: few
len: 15

CDR3nt: TGTGCCAGCTCCCCAGCCCTTGGGAACATTCAGTACTTC
CDR3aa: CASSPALGNIQYF
d_gene: .
v_gene: TRBV6-2/TRBV6-3
j_gene: TRBJ2-4
abundance: many
len: 13

CDR3nt: TGCGCCAGCAGCCTCCGGGACAGGGACCCCTACGAGCAGTACTTC
CDR3aa: CASSLRDRDPYEQYF
d_gene: TRBD1
v_gene: TRBV4-1
j_gene: TRBJ2-7
abundance: .
len: 15

CDR3nt: TGTGCCAGTAGCTTAGGGACAGGGCTAATCTCACTCTACGAGCAGTACTTC
CDR3aa: CASSLGTGLISLYEQYF
d_gene: TRBD1
v_gene: TRBV7-9
j_gene: TRBJ2-7
abundance: .
len: 17

CDR3nt: TGTGCCAGCAGCCCCCTTTCGTTGATAGTCGGACAGTTCTTC
CDR3aa: CASSPLSLIVGQFF
d_gene: .
v_gene: TRBV27
j_gene: TRBJ2-1
abundance: .
len: 14

CDR3nt: TGCAGTGCCGAAATTAGGGTGGGGACCGGTCAGCCCCAGCATTTT
CDR3aa: CSAEIRVGTGQPQHF
d_gene: .
v_gene: TRBV20-1
j_gene: TRBJ1-5
abundance: .
len: 15

CDR3nt: TGTGCCAGCAGTTTTTATCAGGGTAGGTTCTACAATGAGCAGTACTTC
CDR3aa: CASSFYQGRFYNEQYF
d_gene: .
v_gene: TRBV27
j_gene: TRBJ2-7
abundance: .
len: 16

CDR3nt: TGTGCCACCAGTGATGGACGGATCAATCAGCCCCAGCATTTT
CDR3aa: CATSDGRINQPQHF
d_gene: .
v_gene: TRBV24-1
j_gene: TRBJ1-5
abundance: .
len: 14

CDR3nt: TGTGCCAGCAATCTACTCGGGCTCACTGAAGCTTTCTTT
CDR3aa: CASNLLGLTEAFF
d_gene: .
v_gene: TRBV12-3/TRBV12-4
j_gene: TRBJ1-1
abundance: few
len: 13

CDR3nt: TGCAGTGCTTCGAGCGGGGGCTCCTACAATGAGCAGTTCTTC
CDR3aa: CSASSGGSYNEQFF
d_gene: TRBD2
v_gene: TRBV20-1
j_gene: TRBJ2-1
abundance: few
len: 14

CDR3nt: TGTGCCAGCAGCTTAACAGGAGAAAAGGTGGCCCAGTACTTC
CDR3aa: CASSLTGEKVAQYF
d_gene: .
v_gene: TRBV11-2
j_gene: TRBJ2-5
abundance: once
len: 14

CDR3nt: TGTGCCAGCAGTGATTCGGGTACCTATGGCTACACCTTC
CDR3aa: CASSDSGTYGYTF
d_gene: .
v_gene: TRBV6-1
j_gene: TRBJ1-2
abundance: .
len: 13

CDR3nt: TGTGCCAGCAGGTTAACAGGGGTCCGTGCAGATACGCAGTATTTT
CDR3aa: CASRLTGVRADTQYF
d_gene: TRBD1
v_gene: TRBV7-2
j_gene: TRBJ2-3
abundance: many
len: 15

CDR3nt: TGTGCCACCAGCAGAGATCCCCTACTAATGGAAGCTAACTATGGCTACACCTTC
CDR3aa: CATSRDPLLMEANYGYTF
d_gene: .
v_gene: TRBV15
j_gene: TRBJ1-2
abundance: .
len: 18

CDR3nt: TGTACCAGCAGCTTAGGACTAGCGGGCCGGGATACGCAGTATTTT
CDR3aa: CTSSLGLAGRDTQYF
d_gene: TRBD2
v_gene: TRBV11-1
j_gene: TRBJ2-3
abundance: .
len: 15

CDR3nt: TGCAGCGACCGGTCTGAAGCTTTCTTT
CDR3aa: CSDRSEAFF
d_gene: .
v_gene: TRBV29-1
j_gene: TRBJ1-1
abundance: .
len: 9

CDR3nt: TGTGCCAGCAGCTTCAGGACAGGGAGCAAAGAGACCCAGTACTTC
CDR3aa: CASSFRTGSKETQYF
d_gene: TRBD1
v_gene: TRBV11-2
j_gene: TRBJ2-5
abundance: many
len: 15

CDR3nt: TGTGCCAGCTCACCCGGGACAGGCCTCAACTATGGCTACACCTTC
CDR3aa: CASSPGTGLNYGYTF
d_gene: TRBD1
v_gene: TRBV18
j_gene: TRBJ1-2
abundance: few
len: 15

CDR3nt: TGCAGCGTTGATACTAGCGGGCAAACAGATACGCAGTATTTT
CDR3aa: CSVDTSGQTDTQYF
d_gene: TRBD2
v_gene: TRBV29-1
j_gene: TRBJ2-3
abundance: .
len: 14

CDR3nt: TGTGCCACCAGTGATGGGACAGGGTTCGGCTACACCTTC
CDR3aa: CATSDGTGFGYTF
d_gene: TRBD1
v_gene: TRBV24-1
j_gene: TRBJ1-2
abundance: few
len: 13

CDR3nt: TGCAGCGGTGGAGGGGGGACATTTGGTGAAGCTTTCTTT
CDR3aa: CSGGGGTFGEAFF
d_gene: .
v_gene: TRBV29-1
j_gene: TRBJ1-1
abundance: .
len: 13

CDR3nt: TGTGCCAGCAGTGAGGACATCATAAAAAGCTCCTATAATTCACCCCTCCACTTT
CDR3aa: CASSEDIIKSSYNSPLHF
d_gene: .
v_gene: TRBV6-1
j_gene: TRBJ1-6
abundance: few
len: 18

CDR3nt: TGTGCCACCAGTGACCCCATGACTAGCGGGGCCTACAATGAGCAGTTCTTC
CDR3aa: CATSDPMTSGAYNEQFF
d_gene: TRBD2
v_gene: TRBV24-1
j_gene: TRBJ2-1
abundance: .
len: 17

CDR3nt: TGTGCCAGCAGCTTACTAGCGGGGGAGGTGGATACGCAGTATTTT
CDR3aa: CASSLLAGEVDTQYF
d_gene: TRBD2
v_gene: TRBV7-2
j_gene: TRBJ2-3
abundance: .
len: 15

CDR3nt: TGTGCCAGCAGCTTAGGACTCCACGCGGGGGGAAATACCCAGTACTTC
CDR3aa: CASSLGLHAGGNTQYF
d_gene: TRBD2
v_gene: TRBV7-2
j_gene: TRBJ2-7
abundance: few
len: 16

CDR3nt: TGCAGTGCTAGAAAGGGACTAGCGGGGCCCAGCGATGAGCAGTTCTTC
CDR3aa: CSARKGLAGPSDEQFF
d_gene: TRBD2
v_gene: TRBV20-1
j_gene: TRBJ2-1
abundance: .
len: 16

CDR3nt: TGCGCCAGCAGCCAATCACAGGGCCCCTACGAGCAGTACTTC
CDR3aa: CASSQSQGPYEQYF
d_gene: .
v_gene: TRBV4-3
j_gene: TRBJ2-7
abundance: few
len: 14

CDR3nt: TGTGCCAGCAGTGAAACGGTACGGTACAATGAGCAGTTCTTC
CDR3aa: CASSETVRYNEQFF
d_gene: .
v_gene: TRBV2
j_gene: TRBJ2-1
abundance: .
len: 14

CDR3nt: TGTGCCAGCAGCGATCTAAGCGGGGCCATCTACAATGAGCAGTTCTTC
CDR3aa: CASSDLSGAIYNEQFF
d_gene: TRBD2
v_gene: TRBV2
j_gene: TRBJ2-1
abundance: .
len: 16

CDR3nt: TGTGCCGCAACGACTAGCGGGGGAGAGACCCAGTACTTC
CDR3aa: CAATTSGGETQYF
d_gene: TRBD2
v_gene: TRBV10-3
j_gene: TRBJ2-5
abundance: .
len: 13

CDR3nt: TGCAGTGCTCACACAGGGGAACTAGATTATGGCTACACCTTC
CDR3aa: CSAHTGELDYGYTF
d_gene: TRBD1
v_gene: TRBV20-1
j_gene: TRBJ1-2
abundance: few
len: 14

CDR3nt: TGTGCCAGCAGCCCGCTATACGGGACCTCTGGAAACACCATATATTTT
CDR3aa: CASSPLYGTSGNTIYF
d_gene: .
v_gene: TRBV7-9
j_gene: TRBJ1-3
abundance: few
len: 16

CDR3nt: TGCGCCAGCAGCCTGCGGACAGAGAGCTCCTACAATGAGCAGTTCTTC
CDR3aa: CASSLRTESSYNEQFF
d_gene: .
v_gene: TRBV4-1
j_gene: TRBJ2-1
abundance: few
len: 16

CDR3nt: TGCGCCAGCTCCAGAGGCCCAGGCAGTGAAGAGACCCAGTACTTC
CDR3aa: CASSRGPGSEETQYF
d_gene: .
v_gene: TRBV4-3
j_gene: TRBJ2-5
abundance: few
len: 15

CDR3nt: TGTGCCAGCAGTTTTATAGGTGGAGAAAAACTGTTTTTT
CDR3aa: CASSFIGGEKLFF
d_gene: .
v_gene: TRBV12-3/TRBV12-4
j_gene: TRBJ1-4
abundance: few
len: 13